The source of this TCR beta chain is a study of shared clonotypes between healthy human individuals. This CDR3 spans 15 amino acids. Germline CDR1 and CDR2: SNHLY and FYNNEI. V lost 6 bases, J lost 1 base, and 14 bases lay in between. Notes on the study in general: Across subsets, estimated richness was generally greater for naive than for memory populations.

Each PCR replicate from the sorted subsets contained about 210 ng DNA, which is about 31,000 T cell genomes. Study processing details: In the immunoSEQ data, sequences were junction-only and lacked quality scores, so filtering differed. Clones were sequenced by immunoSEQ multiplex PCR, and TCRdb holds only the in-frame ones, with some missing. V and J calls and clone size are those listed in that table; D and trimming were worked out from the DNA. The data contain millions of clones, 93% of them singletons. This clone was seen just once. Antigen unknown. The same CDR3 is also encoded by other DNA sequences in this sample.

The material sequenced was naive CD4+ T cells from PBMCs. Stated subset: CD45RA+ positively selected. The genes are TRBV2 and TRBJ2-3; D remains ambiguous. The TCR originated in a young man in good health. Some clones in this sample may be carry-over from other donors' samples. The CDR3 DNA reads as TGTGCCAGCAGAGCCCGAACTGGGGGCACAGATACGCAGTATTTT. Translating it yields CASRARTGGTDTQYF.